A selection of T cell receptor beta chains follows, all from one sample in a study of blood T cell repertoires in COVID-19. The method was immunoSEQ multiplex PCR; TCRdb's version includes in-frame clones alone and lacks a portion of them. The repertoire holds 450,000 to 500,000 clones, with around 87% as singletons. What was sequenced was PBMCs or T cells enriched from blood (not recorded which). Source of these receptors: a young woman who had recovered from COVID-19. Both conserved end residues are part of each CDR3. A D gene is named only where the DNA matches it firmly. Clone size is not always given. Where it is, it says once, few, many or a class for expanded clones.

CDR3 DNA | CDR3 protein | V gene | clone size | J gene | D gene
TGTGCCAGCAGCTTGGACAGGGGGCAAGCTTTCTTT | CASSLDRGQAFF | TRBV7-9 | - | TRBJ1-1 | TRBD1
TGTGCCAGCAGCTACAGGGTCTACAATGAGCAGTTCTTC | CASSYRVYNEQFF | TRBV11-3 | - | TRBJ2-1 | -
TGCGCCAGCAGTAACAGGGAGGGCGCTTTCTTT | CASSNREGAFF | TRBV23-1 | - | TRBJ1-1 | -
TGTGCCAGCTCACCACCGGTGGCAGGAGGAAATCAGCCCCAGCATTTT | CASSPPVAGGNQPQHF | TRBV18 | - | TRBJ1-5 | -
TGCGCCAGCAGTGCTTCAGGGAAAACCTATGGCTACACCTTC | CASSASGKTYGYTF | TRBV10-2 | few | TRBJ1-2 | -
TGTGCCAGCAGCTTGGGACAGGGGTATCAAGAGACCCAGTACTTC | CASSLGQGYQETQYF | TRBV11-2 | - | TRBJ2-5 | TRBD1
TGTGCCTGGGACCTGACAGCGATCTATGGCTACACCTTC | CAWDLTAIYGYTF | TRBV30 | - | TRBJ1-2 | -
TGTGCCAGCAACATAGCGGGGTATGAAGAGACCCAGTACTTC | CASNIAGYEETQYF | TRBV2 | - | TRBJ2-5 | TRBD2
TGTGCCAGCAGTTGGACAGGGGGCGGCTATGGCTACACCTTC | CASSWTGGGYGYTF | TRBV28 | - | TRBJ1-2 | TRBD1
TGTGCCAGCAGCAACCCCTCCACGGGACACTGGGGCTACACCTTC | CASSNPSTGHWGYTF | TRBV7-9 | - | TRBJ1-2 | -
TGTGCCAGTAGTATGGCGGGGGGCGGGCGAGAGACCCAGTACTTC | CASSMAGGGRETQYF | TRBV19 | - | TRBJ2-5 | TRBD2
TGTGCCACCAGTGCAGGACAGGATAACACCGGGGAGCTGTTTTTT | CATSAGQDNTGELFF | TRBV24-1 | - | TRBJ2-2 | TRBD1
TGTGCCAGCACCATAAGGGGGGGTGCAACTAATGAAAAACTGTTTTTT | CASTIRGGATNEKLFF | TRBV2 | - | TRBJ1-4 | -
TGTGCCAGTAGTAGCGGGACCCAAGAGACCCAGTACTTC | CASSSGTQETQYF | TRBV19 | - | TRBJ2-5 | -
TGTGCCACCAGCAGAGTTGTAACGGGGAACACTGAAGCTTTCTTT | CATSRVVTGNTEAFF | TRBV15 | - | TRBJ1-1 | -
TGTGCCAGCAGCTTGGCCTCACGGGGGGTCACCGGGGAGCTGTTTTTT | CASSLASRGVTGELFF | TRBV5-4 | once | TRBJ2-2 | TRBD2
TGTGCCAGCATTCGTGATACGCAGTATTTT | CASIRDTQYF | TRBV2 | - | TRBJ2-3 | -
TGCGCCAGCAGCTTGGTACAGGGGATGAACACTGAAGCTTTCTTT | CASSLVQGMNTEAFF | TRBV5-1 | - | TRBJ1-1 | TRBD1
TGTGCCTGGAGTGCCTCGTTGGGGCCTGCAACTAATGAAAAACTGTTTTTT | CAWSASLGPATNEKLFF | TRBV30 | - | TRBJ1-4 | -
TGTGCCAGCAGACTTCAACAGGGAGGCAATCAGCCCCAGCATTTT | CASRLQQGGNQPQHF | TRBV2 | - | TRBJ1-5 | -
TGCGCCAGCAGTGATTTGGGGCGGGGGGGCCGTTTTGAGCAGTTCTTC | CASSDLGRGGRFEQFF | TRBV10-2 | - | TRBJ2-1 | TRBD2
TGTGCCAGCAGCTTAAGCCGGAATCAGCCCCAGCATTTT | CASSLSRNQPQHF | TRBV7-8 | - | TRBJ1-5 | -
TGTGCCAGAGGGGGGACTAGCGGGGCTAGCACCGGGGAGCTGTTTTTT | CARGGTSGASTGELFF | TRBV2 | - | TRBJ2-2 | TRBD2
TGCGCCAGCAGCTTGCGCCTGACAGCTATTGGAAACACCATATATTTT | CASSLRLTAIGNTIYF | TRBV5-1 | once | TRBJ1-3 | -
TGTGCTAGTGGTCCGAGCGGGAGCCATGAGCAGTTCTTC | CASGPSGSHEQFF | TRBV12-5 | - | TRBJ2-1 | TRBD2
TGTGCCAGCATATCGGGGGGTGGCGACGAGCAGTACTTC | CASISGGGDEQYF | TRBV2 | - | TRBJ2-7 | TRBD2
TGTGCCAGCAGCCCGGGCAGGGGCGGCTACACCTTC | CASSPGRGGYTF | TRBV12-3/TRBV12-4 | - | TRBJ1-2 | -
TGCGCCAGCAGCTCCGGGACTAGCGGGGCCAAAAACATTCAGTACTTC | CASSSGTSGAKNIQYF | TRBV5-1 | - | TRBJ2-4 | TRBD2
TGTGCCAGCAGCCCCACATCGGGGGGTATTGCGCAGTATTTT | CASSPTSGGIAQYF | TRBV25-1 | - | TRBJ2-3 | TRBD2
TGTGCCAGCAGCTTAGCCCGGGACAGCTATGGCTACACCTTC | CASSLARDSYGYTF | TRBV7-2 | once | TRBJ1-2 | TRBD1
TGTGCGATTGACTCAGGGGGACGTAATGAGCAGTTCTTC | CAIDSGGRNEQFF | TRBV30 | - | TRBJ2-1 | TRBD1
TGTGCCAGCAAAGAAAGGACAGGGGGCGAGACTAATGAAAAACTGTTTTTT | CASKERTGGETNEKLFF | TRBV19 | few | TRBJ1-4 | TRBD1
TGTGCCTGGAGCTCCCTACAGGGGTTTAGCAATCAGCCCCAGCATTTT | CAWSSLQGFSNQPQHF | TRBV30 | - | TRBJ1-5 | TRBD1
TGCGCCAGCACCCTTCTGACAGGGAGAGGTGAAAAACTGTTTTTT | CASTLLTGRGEKLFF | TRBV5-1 | - | TRBJ1-4 | TRBD1
TGTGCCACCGGGACAGCAGTCTACAATGAGCAGTTCTTC | CATGTAVYNEQFF | TRBV15 | - | TRBJ2-1 | TRBD1
TGTGCCAGTAGTTGGGACACTAGCGCTGTGGGAAATGAGCAGTTCTTC | CASSWDTSAVGNEQFF | TRBV19 | - | TRBJ2-1 | -
TGTGCCAGCAGAAGGACAGGGGACTACGAGCAGTACTTC | CASRRTGDYEQYF | TRBV12-3/TRBV12-4 | once | TRBJ2-7 | TRBD1
TGTGCCAGCTGGGAGGTTGAAGCTTTCTTT | CASWEVEAFF | TRBV6-5 | - | TRBJ1-1 | -
TGTGCCAGCACCGAACAGGGTCGCGACTATGGCTACACCTTC | CASTEQGRDYGYTF | TRBV6-5 | once | TRBJ1-2 | -
TGTGCCAGCAGCTGGACTAGCGGGGGGGCAGATACGCAGTATTTT | CASSWTSGGADTQYF | TRBV6-4 | - | TRBJ2-3 | TRBD2
TGTGCCAGCAGCCTGGGGGACAGCGAGCAGTTCTTC | CASSLGDSEQFF | TRBV6-2/TRBV6-3 | - | TRBJ2-1 | TRBD1
TGTGCCAGCAGCGTAGGGACTACCGGGAGCACAGATACGCAGTATTTT | CASSVGTTGSTDTQYF | TRBV2 | - | TRBJ2-3 | TRBD2
TGTGCCAGCAGGCCGGGAGGGGGCCTCTATGGCTACACCTTC | CASRPGGGLYGYTF | TRBV9 | - | TRBJ1-2 | TRBD1
TGTGCCAGCAGCTTAGAAGGAGAATGGCGCTACACCTTC | CASSLEGEWRYTF | TRBV7-2 | once | TRBJ1-2 | -
TGTGCCAGCAGCCCCCCGACTGCTAAAGAGACCCAGTACTTC | CASSPPTAKETQYF | TRBV7-2 | - | TRBJ2-5 | -
TGTGCCAGTACCATCACCGGGGAGCTGTTTTTT | CASTITGELFF | TRBV19 | - | TRBJ2-2 | -
TGTGCCAGCAGCACAAACAGGGGAGTAGACTCCTATAATTCACCCCTCCACTTT | CASSTNRGVDSYNSPLHF | TRBV11-2 | - | TRBJ1-6 | TRBD1
TGTGCCAGCAGCCGGACCGGGACAGGGATGAACACTGAAGCTTTCTTT | CASSRTGTGMNTEAFF | TRBV27 | - | TRBJ1-1 | TRBD1
TGTGCCAGCAGCCCCGAGGGGGCCCAGCCCCAGCATTTT | CASSPEGAQPQHF | TRBV27 | - | TRBJ1-5 | TRBD1
TGTGCCAGCAGCCAAGATCTTCCTTCTCGAGGCGATCAGCCCCAGCATTTT | CASSQDLPSRGDQPQHF | TRBV3-1/TRBV3-2 | - | TRBJ1-5 | -
TGCGCCAGCAGCCCGGGGGTGAGGGGACGACCCTACACCTTC | CASSPGVRGRPYTF | TRBV5-1 | - | TRBJ1-2 | -
TGTGCCAGCAGCTTTCGAGGGTTTAGGGACAGGAGCTACGAGCAGTACTTC | CASSFRGFRDRSYEQYF | TRBV7-9 | once | TRBJ2-7 | TRBD1
TGTGCCAGCAGTGACAGGGGAAGTGATGGCTACACCTTC | CASSDRGSDGYTF | TRBV6-1 | - | TRBJ1-2 | -